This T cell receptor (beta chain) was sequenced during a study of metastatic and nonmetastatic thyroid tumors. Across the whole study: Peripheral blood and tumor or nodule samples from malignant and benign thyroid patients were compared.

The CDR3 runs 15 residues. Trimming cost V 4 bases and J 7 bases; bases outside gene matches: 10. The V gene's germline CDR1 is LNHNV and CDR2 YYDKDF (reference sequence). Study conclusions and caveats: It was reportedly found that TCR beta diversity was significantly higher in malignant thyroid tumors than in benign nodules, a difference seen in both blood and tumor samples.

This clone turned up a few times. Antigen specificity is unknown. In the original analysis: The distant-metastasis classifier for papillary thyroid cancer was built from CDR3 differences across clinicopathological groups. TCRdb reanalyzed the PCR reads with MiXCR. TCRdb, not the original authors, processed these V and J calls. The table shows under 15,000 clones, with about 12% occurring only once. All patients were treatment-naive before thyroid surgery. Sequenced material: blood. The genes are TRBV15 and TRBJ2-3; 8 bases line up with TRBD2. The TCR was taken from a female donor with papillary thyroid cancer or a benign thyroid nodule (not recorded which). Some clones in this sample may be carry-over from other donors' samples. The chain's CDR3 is CATSKGTSGSHTQYF. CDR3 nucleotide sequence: TGTGCCACCAGCAAAGGTACTAGCGGATCACATACGCAGTATTTT.